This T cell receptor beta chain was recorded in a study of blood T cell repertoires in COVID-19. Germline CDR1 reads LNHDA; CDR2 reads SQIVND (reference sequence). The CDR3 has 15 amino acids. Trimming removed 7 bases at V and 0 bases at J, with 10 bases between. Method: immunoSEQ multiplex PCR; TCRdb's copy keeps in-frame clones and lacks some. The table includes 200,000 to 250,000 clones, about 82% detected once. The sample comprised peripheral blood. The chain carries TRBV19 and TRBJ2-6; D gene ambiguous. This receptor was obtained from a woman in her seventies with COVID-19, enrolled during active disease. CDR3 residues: CASNSPSSGANVLTF. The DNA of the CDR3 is TGTGCCAGTAACAGTCCGAGCTCTGGGGCCAACGTCCTGACTTTC.